This T cell receptor beta chain was recovered during a study of blood T cells in healthy people across ages. Isolation recovered at least 6 million PBMCs from every sample. Germline V lookup: CDR1 LGHDT, CDR2 YNNKEL (reference sequence). This CDR3 is built from 16 residues. Trimming cost V 0 bases and J 11 bases, with 22 bases left between them. With a J-beta primer mix and a sample-barcoded 5' primer, a second PCR ran roughly 6 to 12 cycles. A template-switch adaptor with 12 random nucleotides tagged each cDNA molecule. One entry per CDR3 protein, called by TCRdb with MiXCR from the 5' RACE reads. The table records 1.6 million or so distinct CDR3 sequences, almost 35% of them present only once. General study results and limits: Higher diversity, along with more naive CD4+ cells, distinguished long-lived donors from aged donors. A roughly linear age-dependent decrease characterized TCR beta diversity per million T cells.

A word on this clonotype: Its antigen is not known.

The genes are TRBV3-1 and TRBJ2-5; D call uncertain. This TCR was recovered from a woman aged 25-40 years in good health. What was sequenced was blood. CDR3 sequence reads: CASSQDEEKGRNEQYF. CDR3 sequence (DNA): TGTGCCAGCAGCCAAGATGAGGAAAAGGGTAGGAATGAGCAGTACTTC.